The source of this T cell receptor (beta chain) is a study of cytomegalovirus exposure and HLA in healthy donors. J lost 5 bases, V lost 6 bases, and 14 bases had no gene match. The V gene's germline CDR1 is SNHLY and CDR2 FYNNEI. The CDR3 spans 16 residues. Primers: 60 Vbeta forward and 13 Jbeta reverse. The method was immunoSEQ multiplex PCR; TCRdb's version includes in-frame clones alone and lacks a portion of them. The sample contains 90,000 to 120,000 clones, around 77% of which appear only once. Study-wide results and limits: In an earlier analysis, productive rearrangement rates for most beta V segments clustered near 87% or 30%.

Comments on this clone: Its antigen is not known.

The chain links TRBV2 to TRBJ2-5, with TRBD1 matching 8 bases. The sample taken for sequencing was PBMCs. This sequence was found in a male donor in good health and CMV-seronegative. CDR3 DNA: TGTGCCAGCAGGGGAGAGAACGCAGGGGGCAGGGAGACCCAGTACTTC. It specifies CASRGENAGGRETQYF.